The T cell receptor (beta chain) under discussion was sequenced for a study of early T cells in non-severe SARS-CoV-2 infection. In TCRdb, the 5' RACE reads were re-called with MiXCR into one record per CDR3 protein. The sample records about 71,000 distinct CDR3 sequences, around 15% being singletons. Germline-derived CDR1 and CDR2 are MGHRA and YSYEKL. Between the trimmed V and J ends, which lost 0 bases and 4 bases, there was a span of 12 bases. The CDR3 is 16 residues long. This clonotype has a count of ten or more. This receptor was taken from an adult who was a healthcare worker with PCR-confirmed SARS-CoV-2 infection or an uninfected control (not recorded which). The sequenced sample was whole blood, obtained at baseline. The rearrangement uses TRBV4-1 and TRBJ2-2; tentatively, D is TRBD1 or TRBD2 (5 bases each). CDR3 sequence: CASSQDRGGGTGELFF. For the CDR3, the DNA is TGCGCCAGCAGCCAAGATAGGGGCGGAGGCACCGGGGAGCTGTTTTTT.